This T cell receptor beta chain stems from a study of blood T cell repertoires in COVID-19. This CDR3 is 15 amino acids long. Germline CDR1 and CDR2: SGDLS and YYNGEE. V dropped 3 bases and J dropped 6; count of bases not matched to a gene: 11. Profiled with immunoSEQ multiplex PCR; TCRdb holds only in-frame clones, not every one. The sample lists some 320,000 clones, around 87% occurring once. Sequencing was performed on PBMCs or T cells enriched from blood (not recorded which). This TCR was sampled from a woman aged 25 to 45 who had recovered from COVID-19. V gene TRBV9 combines with J gene TRBJ2-7; 8 bases agree with TRBD1. Written as DNA, the CDR3 is TGTGCCAGCAGCGCCGGACAGGGTACAACGTCCGAGCAGTACTTC. Protein: CASSAGQGTTSEQYF. Combining the CDR3 with reference TRBV9 and TRBJ2-7 gives the whole variable domain DSGVTQTPKHLITATGQRVTLRCSPRSGDLSVYWYQQSLDQGLQFLIQYYNGEERAKGNILERFSAQQFPDLHSELNLSSLELGDSALYFCASSAGQGTTSEQYFGPGTRLTVT.